The rows below give T cell receptor beta chains drawn from one sample of a study of blood T cell repertoires in COVID-19. Some clones are missing from TCRdb's copy, which holds only in-frame ones; the method was immunoSEQ multiplex PCR. The table lists around 250,000 clones, around 84% of them singletons. Sequenced sample: peripheral blood. All receptors come from a woman aged 18-29 years with acute or convalescent COVID-19. The CDR3 runs from the conserved cysteine through the conserved F or W. D genes are given only for firm matches. For some rows the clone size is stated as once, few or many, or as a class when expanded; others skip it.

CDR3 length	D gene	V gene	J gene	clone size	CDR3 DNA	CDR3 protein
14	NA	TRBV7-9	TRBJ2-7	NA	TGTGCAAGCGGGGGGGACAGGGACTCCTACGAGCAGTACTTC	CASGGDRDSYEQYF
18	TRBD2	TRBV3-1/TRBV3-2	TRBJ2-5	NA	TGTGCCAGCACCCCCGGGACTAGCGGGAGGGAATGCCAAGAGACCCAGTACTTC	CASTPGTSGRECQETQYF
11	TRBD1	TRBV2	TRBJ1-1	once	TGTGCCAGCAGGACCTACAGGGGAGCTTTCTTT	CASRTYRGAFF
13	TRBD2	TRBV29-1	TRBJ2-7	NA	TGCAGCGTTTTGGCGGGAGGCCAATACGAGCAGTACTTC	CSVLAGGQYEQYF
14	TRBD1	TRBV9	TRBJ2-7	once	TGTGCCAGCAGCCTCCGGGACAGGGGCTACGAGCAGTACTTC	CASSLRDRGYEQYF
15	TRBD2	TRBV5-5	TRBJ2-7	NA	TGTGCCAGCAGCTTACCTAGCGGGGCTTCCTACGAGCAGTACTTC	CASSLPSGASYEQYF
13	NA	TRBV6-5	TRBJ2-5	few	TGTGCCAGCAGTTGGGGAGGTCAAGAGACCCAGTACTTC	CASSWGGQETQYF
16	TRBD1	TRBV28	TRBJ2-7	NA	TGTGCCAGCAGTTTCTTAGTAACAGGGGGTGGTTACGAGCAGTACTTC	CASSFLVTGGGYEQYF
14	NA	TRBV7-2	TRBJ2-1	once	TGTGCCAGCAGCCCGAGACTAGTCCGCAATGAGCAGTTCTTC	CASSPRLVRNEQFF
13	NA	TRBV6-5	TRBJ1-5	NA	TGTGCCAGCGGAAGCCTAGATAATCAGCCCCAGCATTTT	CASGSLDNQPQHF
14	NA	TRBV5-6	TRBJ1-1	NA	TGTGCCAGCAGCTTCCCACCGAGGAACACTGAAGCTTTCTTT	CASSFPPRNTEAFF
17	TRBD2	TRBV5-1	TRBJ2-1	NA	TGCGCCAGCAGCTTATCGCTAGCGGGAGGCTCCTACAATGAGCAGTTCTTC	CASSLSLAGGSYNEQFF
13	NA	TRBV24-1	TRBJ1-1	NA	TGTGCCACCAGTGATAGAGGGTACACTGAAGCTTTCTTT	CATSDRGYTEAFF
15	NA	TRBV21-1	TRBJ1-1	NA	TGTGCCAGCACCACCCCCTCGGACAGGGAGACTGAAGCTTTCTTT	CASTTPSDRETEAFF
16	TRBD1	TRBV19	TRBJ2-3	NA	TGTGCCAGTAGTTCCCGCCACAGGGGGGACACAGATACGCAGTATTTT	CASSSRHRGDTDTQYF
14	TRBD1	TRBV11-2	TRBJ1-1	NA	TGTGCCAGCAGCCTAGGACAGGGGAACACTGAAGCTTTCTTT	CASSLGQGNTEAFF
16	TRBD2	TRBV4-3	TRBJ2-1	NA	TGCGCCAGCAGCCAAGATCCTAGCGGGGCGACGGATGAGCAGTTCTTC	CASSQDPSGATDEQFF
13	NA	TRBV6-5	TRBJ2-5	NA	TGTGCCAGCAATAGGCTAGGAGTGGGGACCCAGTACTTC	CASNRLGVGTQYF
13	NA	TRBV6-1	TRBJ2-7	NA	TGTGCCAGCACTGAACCAGTGATCTACGAGCAGTACTTC	CASTEPVIYEQYF
15	TRBD1	TRBV18	TRBJ2-1	once	TGTGCCAGCTCACCAGGGACAGGGAATAGCTATGAGCAGTTCTTC	CASSPGTGNSYEQFF
11	TRBD1	TRBV25-1	TRBJ1-1	NA	TGTGCCAGCAGTAGACAGGGTGAAGCTTTCTTT	CASSRQGEAFF
12	NA	TRBV19	TRBJ2-7	NA	TGTGCCAGTAGTAGCTCACGGTACGAGCAGTACTTC	CASSSSRYEQYF
15	NA	TRBV7-2	TRBJ1-5	NA	TGTGCCAGCAGCCTAGGGAGGGTGAGCAATCAGCCCCAGCATTTT	CASSLGRVSNQPQHF